This paragraph reports one T cell receptor (beta chain). The antigen remains undetermined. These data belong to a study of OX40 agonist ivuxolimab in advanced cancers. Background on the study: Melanoma, hepatocellular carcinoma, head and neck or renal cell cancer occurred in dose-escalation patients. Eligibility rules accepted prior anti-PD-1, anti-PD-L1 or anti-CTLA-4 therapy, and around 43% had some.

Findings and limits, study-wide: In general, CD8+ T cells held more expanded clones than CD4+ did, on average.

Germline CDR1 and CDR2: KGHSH and LQKENI. This CDR3 is built from 15 residues. V was clipped by 0 bases and J by 6 bases; unmatched bases: 3. TCRdb's copy holds only in-frame clones and misses some; the assay was immunoSEQ multiplex PCR. In the table there are roughly 60,000 clones, under 90% of which are singletons. The sample was CD4+ or CD8+ T cells sorted from blood, taken in a trial of the OX40 agonist ivuxolimab. The receptor's source is an adult with an advanced solid tumor such as melanoma, head and neck, liver or kidney cancer. V and J are TRBV18 and TRBJ2-7; 12 bases are a match to TRBD1. CDR3 sequence reads: CASSPPGQGAGEQYF. For the CDR3, the DNA is TGTGCCAGCTCACCACCGGGACAGGGGGCTGGCGAGCAGTACTTC.